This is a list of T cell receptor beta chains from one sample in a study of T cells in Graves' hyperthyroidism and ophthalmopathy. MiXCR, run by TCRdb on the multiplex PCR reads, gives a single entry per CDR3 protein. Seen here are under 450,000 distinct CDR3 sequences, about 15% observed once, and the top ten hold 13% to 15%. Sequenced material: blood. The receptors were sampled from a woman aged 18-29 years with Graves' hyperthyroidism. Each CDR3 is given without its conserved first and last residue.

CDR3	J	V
SARGQANTEAF	TRBJ1-1	TRBV20-1
ASSLSFEQY	TRBJ2-7	TRBV5-5
SARVERGWGEQY	TRBJ2-7	TRBV20-1
ASSQPGSPGELF	TRBJ2-2	TRBV3-1
ASSVEGQYNSPLH	TRBJ1-6	TRBV5-1
SATRGVANEQF	TRBJ2-1	TRBV20-1
ASSQDWRTISTDTQY	TRBJ2-3	TRBV3-1
ASSLALQMNSYNSPLH	TRBJ1-6	TRBV7-2
SARDRWGVSYEQY	TRBJ2-7	TRBV20-1
ASSEAAYGYT	TRBJ1-2	TRBV7-9
ASSPDSGYGYT	TRBJ1-2	TRBV9
ASSLLGRADQPQH	TRBJ1-5	TRBV27
ASSYIGGLETEAF	TRBJ1-1	TRBV11-2
ASSLRGVDWTGGTDTQY	TRBJ2-3	TRBV7-3
ASSLGTSGPQNEQF	TRBJ2-1	TRBV27
ASSSRTGDMAGELF	TRBJ2-2	TRBV5-1
ASTISGGQGQGYT	TRBJ1-2	TRBV28
ASSLIGPGSGGQETQY	TRBJ2-5	TRBV5-6